A selection of T cell receptor beta chains follows, all from one sample in a study of blood T cell repertoires in COVID-19. Sequencing used immunoSEQ multiplex PCR; TCRdb keeps in-frame clones, though not all of them. The table has more than 95,000 clones, 79% seen once; the top ten hold around 37%. The specimen was peripheral blood. These receptors originate from a man aged 40-49 years with active or convalescent COVID-19. Both conserved end residues are part of each CDR3. The D gene is left open where the match is weak. Clone size is given for some rows only: seen once, a few or many times, or a class if the clone is expanded.

>TRBD2|TRBV6-6|-|TRBJ2-1
TGTGCCAGCAGCCTGGGGGGGTGGGTGGAGCAGTTCTTC
CASSLGGWVEQFF
>-|TRBV29-1|-|TRBJ1-4
TGCAGCGTTGGAGGGAGTCCTAATGAAAAACTGTTTTTT
CSVGGSPNEKLFF
>-|TRBV18|-|TRBJ1-6
TGTGCCAGCTCACCAAAGCAGGGGAATTCACCCCTCCACTTT
CASSPKQGNSPLHF
>TRBD1|TRBV5-6|-|TRBJ2-5
TGTGCCAGCAGCTTCACTACTACAGGGGGAGAGACCCAGTACTTC
CASSFTTTGGETQYF
>-|TRBV15|-|TRBJ2-5
TGTGCCACCAGCAAAACGACTACATTATCAGAGACCCAGTACTTC
CATSKTTTLSETQYF
>-|TRBV5-8|few|TRBJ1-1
TGTGCCAGCAGCTCCCCTGCAGGGAACACTGAAGCTTTCTTT
CASSSPAGNTEAFF
>-|TRBV19|-|TRBJ2-1
TGTGCCAGTAGTATAGGCCTCAGCTCCTACAATGAGCAGTTCTTC
CASSIGLSSYNEQFF
>TRBD1|TRBV3-1/TRBV3-2|-|TRBJ2-7
TGTGCCAGCAGCCCAGGACAGGGGGCAGGGCAGTACTTC
CASSPGQGAGQYF
>TRBD1|TRBV30|-|TRBJ2-7
TGTGCCGGGGGACAGCTAGACTCCTACGAGCAGTACTTC
CAGGQLDSYEQYF
>-|TRBV9|-|TRBJ1-6
TGTGCCAGCAGCTACTCCAATAATGCAGGGACTGGGAATAATTCACCCCTCCACTTT
CASSYSNNAGTGNNSPLHF
>-|TRBV4-2|-|TRBJ1-2
TGTGCCAGCAGCCAAGACTACTATGGCTACACCTTC
CASSQDYYGYTF
>-|TRBV11-2|-|TRBJ2-3
TGTGCCAGCAGCCTACAGGGTTTGAGCACAGATACGCAGTATTTT
CASSLQGLSTDTQYF
>-|TRBV30|few|TRBJ1-1
TGTGCCCTCGGGGAGTCTATGAACACTGAAGCTTTCTTT
CALGESMNTEAFF
>-|TRBV9|-|TRBJ2-5
TGTGCCAGCAACACTTACGGACAGCCGCAAGAGACCCAGTACTTC
CASNTYGQPQETQYF
>-|TRBV27|-|TRBJ1-1
TGTGCCAGCAGAAGGGGGACGAACACTGAAGCTTTCTTT
CASRRGTNTEAFF
>TRBD1|TRBV6-5|-|TRBJ1-2
TGTGCCAGCAGTTATGAGACAGGGCCAAACTATGGCTACACCTTC
CASSYETGPNYGYTF
>-|TRBV6-2/TRBV6-3|-|TRBJ2-7
TGTGCCAGCAGTCTTCGGGACAACTACGAGCAGTACTTC
CASSLRDNYEQYF
>TRBD1|TRBV29-1|-|TRBJ2-5
TGCAGCGTTGAAGATAACAGGGGTGAGACCCAGTACTTC
CSVEDNRGETQYF
>-|TRBV19|-|TRBJ1-2
TGTGCCAGTAGTATAAGAGACAGAAATGACTATGGCTACACCTTC
CASSIRDRNDYGYTF
>-|TRBV30|-|TRBJ1-1
TGTGCCTGGAGTTTTAGGGGGAACACTGAAGCTTTCTTT
CAWSFRGNTEAFF
>TRBD2|TRBV7-9|-|TRBJ2-1
TGTGCCAGCAGCTTAGTAGCGGGGGCCTCCTACAATGAGCAGTTCTTC
CASSLVAGASYNEQFF
>-|TRBV6-5|-|TRBJ1-5
TGTGCCAGCAGTTCCCGGGGGGGGAATCAGCCCCAGCATTTT
CASSSRGGNQPQHF
>TRBD1|TRBV5-1|once|TRBJ2-1
TGCGCCAGCAGCTCGGACAGGATCGATGAGCAGTTCTTC
CASSSDRIDEQFF
>TRBD2|TRBV19|-|TRBJ2-1
TGTGCCAGTAGTATTCGACTAGCGGGAGGCCCGAGCAATGAGCAGTTCTTC
CASSIRLAGGPSNEQFF
>-|TRBV6-1|-|TRBJ1-1
TGTGCCAGCAGTGAAGCGCCGGGAAGGCAAGCTTTCTTT
CASSEAPGRQAFF
>-|TRBV4-3|few|TRBJ1-6
TGCGCCAGCAGCCACGGGGGGGAAACTTATTCACCCCTCCACTTT
CASSHGGETYSPLHF
>TRBD1|TRBV27|-|TRBJ1-3
TGTGCCAGCAGCAGACAGGGGTTAGATGGAAACACCATATATTTT
CASSRQGLDGNTIYF
>-|TRBV6-5|-|TRBJ2-3
TGTGCCAGCGGAGGACGGGGCACAGATACGCAGTATTTT
CASGGRGTDTQYF
>-|TRBV20-1|-|TRBJ2-1
TGCAGTGCTAGTGTTTGGGCAGGGAAAAATGAGCAGTTCTTC
CSASVWAGKNEQFF
>-|TRBV28|-|TRBJ1-2
TGTGCCAGCAGCCCTGGAGGAGTTAATGGCTACACCTTC
CASSPGGVNGYTF
>-|TRBV10-1|-|TRBJ1-6
TGCGCCAGCAGTGAGGGGCACGGTAATTCACCCCTCCACTTT
CASSEGHGNSPLHF
>-|TRBV11-3|-|TRBJ1-6
TGTGCCAGCAGCTCATCGGGGTTTTCACCCCTCCACTTT
CASSSSGFSPLHF
>-|TRBV7-7|many|TRBJ1-1
TGTGCTAGCAGCATCACAACCGGGTTTGAAGCTTTCTTT
CASSITTGFEAFF
>-|TRBV5-1|-|TRBJ1-1
TGCGCCAGCAGCTTGGCGGTGGGAACAGGGTCTGAAGCTTTCTTT
CASSLAVGTGSEAFF
>-|TRBV30|-|TRBJ2-7
TGTGCCTGGAGTGGAGGTTCCACGGCTCCCTACGAGCAGTACTTC
CAWSGGSTAPYEQYF
>TRBD1|TRBV24-1|-|TRBJ1-2
TGTGCCACCAGTGATCGACAGGGTCTAAACTATGGCTACACCTTC
CATSDRQGLNYGYTF
>-|TRBV5-1|-|TRBJ1-5
TGCGCCAGCAGCTGGGGGGAAAATCAGCCCCAGCATTTT
CASSWGENQPQHF
>TRBD2|TRBV5-4|-|TRBJ2-1
TGTGCCAGCACCCGCGGGGGGCGAAGCTACAATGAGCAGTTCTTC
CASTRGGRSYNEQFF
>TRBD1|TRBV29-1|-|TRBJ2-1
TGCAGCGCCCTACAGGGGTCCTACAATGAGCAGTTCTTC
CSALQGSYNEQFF
>TRBD1|TRBV6-1|once|TRBJ1-3
TGTGCCAGCAGTGACGTCCCGGGACAGGGGACCTCTGGAAACACCATATATTTT
CASSDVPGQGTSGNTIYF
>-|TRBV14|-|TRBJ2-3
TGTGCCAGCAGCCAACAATGGGCGCGGGGGCGGTCAGATACGCAGTATTTT
CASSQQWARGRSDTQYF
>-|TRBV21-1|few|TRBJ1-6
TGTGCCAGACCCCGGGACAAGGGCAATTCACCCCTCCACTTT
CARPRDKGNSPLHF
>TRBD2|TRBV5-1|-|TRBJ2-5
TGCGCCAGTAAGCGGGAGGGCGGGATGAAGGGAGAGACCCAGTACTTC
CASKREGGMKGETQYF
>-|TRBV7-2|-|TRBJ1-2
TGTGCCATAATGACAGGAACCGACTATGGCTACACCTTC
CAIMTGTDYGYTF
>-|TRBV11-2|-|TRBJ1-4
TGTGCCAGCAGCTTAGGAGGGGAGGGTAATGAAAAACTGTTTTTT
CASSLGGEGNEKLFF
>-|TRBV6-5|few|TRBJ1-2
TGTGCCAGCAGTTTGTTTGGGAGTGGCTACACCTTC
CASSLFGSGYTF
>-|TRBV5-5|-|TRBJ1-2
TGTGCCAGCAGCAAAGGCGGGGGAGCCTATGGCTACACCTTC
CASSKGGGAYGYTF
>-|TRBV10-3|-|TRBJ2-7
TGTGCCATCAGTGCCCCACTCGAGGGGACTTACGAGCAGTACTTC
CAISAPLEGTYEQYF
>-|TRBV28|-|TRBJ1-3
TGTGCCAGCAGTTTCGCGCTCGAGGGAAACACCATATATTTT
CASSFALEGNTIYF
>-|TRBV3-1/TRBV3-2|-|TRBJ1-5
TGTGCCAGCAGCCAAGAAGGAGAGCAGCCCCAGCATTTT
CASSQEGEQPQHF
>TRBD2|TRBV3-1/TRBV3-2|-|TRBJ2-1
TGTGCCAGCAGTCCAAGGACTAGAAGATCCTACAATGAGCAGTTCTTC
CASSPRTRRSYNEQFF
>TRBD1|TRBV29-1|-|TRBJ2-7
TGCAGCGTCGGGACAGGGAGGGGCATAAGCTCCTACGAGCAGTACTTC
CSVGTGRGISSYEQYF
>TRBD1|TRBV10-3|few|TRBJ1-2
TGTGCCATCTCGGGACAGGGGATAGAGGGCTACACCTTC
CAISGQGIEGYTF
>TRBD2|TRBV10-3|-|TRBJ2-7
TGTGCCATCAGGACTAGCATCACCTACGAGCAGTACTTC
CAIRTSITYEQYF